This TCR beta chain was obtained from a study of metastatic and nonmetastatic thyroid tumors. Study summary: Repertoire comparison spanned blood and tumor or nodule tissue of malignant and benign thyroid patients.

With V trimmed by 11 bases and J by 2 bases, 12 bases remained unmatched. Germline V CDR1 and CDR2: LNHDA, SQIVND (reference sequence). This CDR3 is 15 amino acids long. By frequency in the sample, this clone is large. Its antigen is as yet unknown. Whole-study results and caveats: Significantly higher TCR beta diversity was reportedly seen in malignant thyroid tumors than benign nodules, in blood and tumor.

As originally analysed: For papillary thyroid cancer, a distant-metastasis classifier was constructed from CDR3 differences observed across clinicopathological groups. With MiXCR, TCRdb called clones anew from the PCR reads. In this record, the V and J calls reflect TCRdb's handling and not the investigators' own analysis. Among about 4,000 clones listed, about 22% were seen once. Ahead of thyroid surgery, no patient had received treatment of any kind. The TCR comes from a female donor with papillary thyroid cancer or a benign thyroid nodule (not recorded which). Some clones in this sample may be carry-over from other donors' samples. Sequencing was done on a sample of tumor tissue. V gene TRBV19 combines with J gene TRBJ1-2; TRBD1 matches 9 bases. The CDR3 is CAGFKRTGANYGYTF. CDR3 DNA sequence: TGTGCCGGGTTCAAGCGGACAGGGGCAAACTATGGCTACACCTTC. The full variable domain, with the rest looked up from reference TRBV19 and TRBJ1-2, is DGGITQSPKYLFRKEGQNVTLSCEQNLNHDAMYWYRQDPGQGLRLIYYSQIVNDFQKGDIAEGYSVSREKKESFPLTVTSAQKNPTAFYLCAGFKRTGANYGYTFGSGTRLTVV.